The 17 T cell receptor beta chains below come from one sample, sequenced in a study of long-term antiretroviral therapy in people with HIV. This was the immunoSEQ v3.0 assay at survey level. Assay: immunoSEQ multiplex PCR; the TCRdb copy retains only in-frame clones and omits some. The table records 30,000 to 40,000 clones, about 90% of them present only once. The specimen was unsorted PBMCs, collected 1.1 years after starting antiretroviral therapy. Every receptor here comes from a man aged 18 to 30 with HIV.

This chain joins TRBV5-6 and TRBJ2-1; perhaps TRBD2 as D (6 bases). Trimming left V 4 bases short and J 7 bases short, with 21 bases between. This CDR3 comprises 16 residues. Germline CDR1 SGHDT, CDR2 YYEEEE. CDR3 amino acids: CASSPQDAGRFNEQFF. In DNA, the CDR3 is TGTGCCAGCAGCCCACAGGATGCGGGACGGTTTAATGAGCAGTTCTTC.

J is TRBJ2-5 and V is TRBV5-6; no firm D call. The V end lost 0 bases, the J end lost 3 bases, and 12 bases lay between the germline ends. CDR1 and CDR2 (germline): SGHDT, YYEEEE. The CDR3 consists of 15 residues. The CDR3 loop is CASSLGLDGEETQYF. In DNA form, the CDR3 reads TGTGCCAGCAGCTTGGGCCTTGACGGAGAAGAGACCCAGTACTTC.

The chain joins TRBV29-1 to TRBJ2-7, with 7 nucleotides matching TRBD2. The V segment lost 4 bases and the J segment 0 bases; nucleotides outside the gene matches: 3. CDR1 is SQVTM, CDR2 ANQGSEA, per germline. The CDR3 has 13 residues. The CDR3 DNA reads as TGCAGCGTTGTGCGGGAGAGCTCCTACGAGCAGTACTTC. It codes for CSVVRESSYEQYF.

This rearrangement joins TRBV4-1 to TRBJ2-3; 7 bases agree with TRBD2. This CDR3 region has 15 residues. In germline, CDR1 is MGHRA, CDR2 YSYEKL. V dropped 1 base and J dropped 4; count of bases not matched to a gene: 5. The CDR3 DNA follows: TGCGCCAGCAGCCAAGCTGAGCGGGGATCAGATACGCAGTATTTT. This sequence encodes CASSQAERGSDTQYF.

The chain recombines TRBV4-1 with TRBJ1-4, with 8 bases matching TRBD1. CDR3 length equals 16 residues. Trimming at V came to 1 base and at J to 6 bases, leaving 7 bases not matched to a gene. CDR1 and CDR2 (germline): MGHRA, YSYEKL. The DNA of the CDR3 is TGCGCCAGCAGCCAAGGGACAGGGCTCTCGGATGAAAAACTGTTTTTT. This encodes CASSQGTGLSDEKLFF.

The chain links TRBV4-2 to TRBJ1-1; D possibly corresponds to TRBD1 (6 bases). Between the trimmed V and J ends, which lost 2 bases and 1 base, there was a span of 14 bases. The CDR3 is 16 amino acids. The germline CDR1 and CDR2 sequences are LGHNA and YNFKEQ. Here the CDR3 DNA reads TGTGCCAGCAGCCAAACCGGGGGGCGCGGGAACACTGAAGCTTTCTTT. It specifies CASSQTGGRGNTEAFF.

This chain uses TRBV12-5 with TRBJ2-5; the match to TRBD2 covers 15 bases. The CDR3 runs to 16 residues. The germline V gene has CDR1 LGHNT and CDR2 FRNRAP. V was pared by 7 bases and J by 5 bases, with 8 bases of the junction left unmatched. CDR3 amino acids: CASASFGTSGRETQYF. CDR3 DNA: TGTGCTAGTGCCTCCTTCGGGACTAGCGGGAGGGAGACCCAGTACTTC.

The chain employs TRBV9 and TRBJ2-1; TRBD2 aligns across 7 bases. With V trimmed by 5 bases and J by 0 bases, 2 bases remained unmatched. Germline values: CDR1 SGDLS, CDR2 YYNGEE. The CDR3 is 14 residues long. The DNA for the CDR3 is TGTGCCAGCAGAGCGGGAAGCTCCTACAATGAGCAGTTCTTC. Protein sequence: CASRAGSSYNEQFF.

The gene calls are TRBV28 and TRBJ2-1; D perhaps matches TRBD1 (5 bases). Deletions cut 2 bases from V and 3 bases from J, with 14 bases between. The length of the CDR3 is 16 residues. CDR1 and CDR2 (germline): MDHEN, SYDVKM. DNA of the CDR3: TGTGCCAGCAGTTTAATGGCAGGGCTGCACTACAATGAGCAGTTCTTC. The encoded protein is CASSLMAGLHYNEQFF.

This sequence joins TRBV27 and TRBJ2-7, with TRBD2 identical over 9 bases. V lost 5 bases, J lost 7 bases, and 6 bases stayed unmatched. CDR1 and CDR2 from the germline V gene are MNHEY and SMNVEV (reference sequence). This CDR3 is 13 amino acids long. Written as DNA, the CDR3 is TGTGCCAGCAGTCCGCGGCTAGCGGGGGAGCAGTACTTC. As protein: CASSPRLAGEQYF.

The genes are TRBV19 and TRBJ2-2; the D is unclear. Deletions cut 4 bases from V and 1 base from J, with 19 bases between. The CDR3 extends over 18 amino acids. Germline CDR1 is LNHDA and CDR2 is SQIVND (reference sequence). This CDR3 reads CASSRVSWQNKNTGELFF. The CDR3 DNA sequence: TGTGCCAGTAGTAGAGTGTCTTGGCAGAACAAGAACACCGGGGAGCTGTTTTTT.

This clone showed up just a few times. The V call is TRBV10-3, the J call TRBJ1-2; the D gene is possibly TRBD1 (5 bases). Between the trimmed V and J ends, which lost 9 bases and 6 bases, there was a span of 11 bases. This CDR3 region has 11 residues. Germline V gene lookup returns CDR1 ENHRY and CDR2 SYGVKD. CDR3 nucleotides: TGTGCCATTCAGGGCCTCCATGGCTACACCTTC. This encodes CAIQGLHGYTF.

The chain couples TRBV7-9 to TRBJ2-7; 9 bases are shared with TRBD1. With 7 bases clipped from V and 6 bases from J, the junction kept 13 bases outside the gene matches. CDR1 SEHNR and CDR2 FQNEAQ come from the germline V gene (reference sequence). The CDR3 covers 15 residues. For the CDR3, the DNA is TGTGCCAGCACCTCCCTAGGGACAGGGCCAGGCGAGCAGTACTTC. Translated, it gives CASTSLGTGPGEQYF.

The V gene is TRBV9, the J gene TRBJ2-2, with 8 bases that match TRBD1. The CDR3 consists of 16 residues. After removal of 3 bases from V and 2 bases from J, the junction contained 6 bases not matched to a gene. The germline V gene encodes CDR1 SGDLS and CDR2 YYNGEE. CDR3 protein: CASSADRGINTGELFF. The DNA for the CDR3 is TGTGCCAGCAGCGCTGACAGGGGAATAAACACCGGGGAGCTGTTTTTT.

The V call is TRBV7-9, the J call TRBJ2-3; D is possibly TRBD1 or TRBD2 (5 bases each). The CDR3 covers 12 residues. CDR1 and CDR2 (germline): SEHNR, FQNEAQ (reference sequence). V gave up 5 bases and J gave up 13 bases, with 16 bases separating them. Here the CDR3 DNA reads TGTGCCAGCAGCCCCCCGGGGCGTGCAGAGTATTTT. Protein: CASSPPGRAEYF.

The chain joins TRBV30 to TRBJ2-1; 8 bases are shared with TRBD1. This CDR3 has 12 amino acids. Per germline, CDR1 GTSNPN and CDR2 SVGIG (reference sequence). Unmatched junction bases numbered 3, after V lost 3 bases and J lost 8 bases. CDR3 DNA: TGTGCCTGGAGGACAGGGGTCTATGAGCAGTTCTTC. This translates into CAWRTGVYEQFF. The whole variable domain, filled in from reference TRBV30 and TRBJ2-1, reads SQTIHQWPATLVQPVGSPLSLECTVEGTSNPNLYWYRQAAGRGLQLLFYSVGIGQISSEVPQNLSASRPQDRQFILSSKKLLLSDSGFYLCAWRTGVYEQFFGPGTRLTVL.

This clone was detected only once. CDR3 sequence: CASSYPPGGRGNEQFF. CDR3 in DNA: TGTGCCAGCAGTTATCCGCCTGGCGGGAGGGGCAATGAGCAGTTCTTC. The chain links TRBV6-5 to TRBJ2-1; TRBD2 matches 9 bases. Unmatched junction bases numbered 9, after V lost 3 bases and J lost 6 bases. Germline V lookup: CDR1 MNHEY, CDR2 SVGAGI. The CDR3 has 16 residues.